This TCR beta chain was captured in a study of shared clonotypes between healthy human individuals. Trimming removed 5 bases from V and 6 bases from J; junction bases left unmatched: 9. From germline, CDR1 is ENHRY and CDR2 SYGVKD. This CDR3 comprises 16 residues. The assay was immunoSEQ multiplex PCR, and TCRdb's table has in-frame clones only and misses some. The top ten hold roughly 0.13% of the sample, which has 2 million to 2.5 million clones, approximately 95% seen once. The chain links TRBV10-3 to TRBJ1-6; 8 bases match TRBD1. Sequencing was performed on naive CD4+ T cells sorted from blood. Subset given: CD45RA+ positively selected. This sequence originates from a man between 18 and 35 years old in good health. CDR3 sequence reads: CAISLQGAEGNSPLHF. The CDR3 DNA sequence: TGTGCCATCAGTCTGCAGGGGGCGGAGGGTAATTCACCCCTCCACTTT.